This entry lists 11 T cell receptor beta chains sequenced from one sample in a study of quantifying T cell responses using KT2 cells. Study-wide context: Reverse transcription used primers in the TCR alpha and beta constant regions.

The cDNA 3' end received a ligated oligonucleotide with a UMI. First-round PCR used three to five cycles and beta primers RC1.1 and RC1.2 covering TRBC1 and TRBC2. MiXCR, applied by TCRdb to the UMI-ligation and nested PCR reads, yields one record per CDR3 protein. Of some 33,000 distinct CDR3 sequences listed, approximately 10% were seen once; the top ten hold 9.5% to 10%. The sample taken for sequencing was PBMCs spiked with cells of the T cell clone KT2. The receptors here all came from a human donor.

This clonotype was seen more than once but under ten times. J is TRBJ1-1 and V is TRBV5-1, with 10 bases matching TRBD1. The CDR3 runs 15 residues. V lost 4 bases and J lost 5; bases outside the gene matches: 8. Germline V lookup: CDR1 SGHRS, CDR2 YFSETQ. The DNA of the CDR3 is TGCGCCAGCAGCCGAAGACAGGGGGCGGGTACTGAAGCTTTCTTT. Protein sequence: CASSRRQGAGTEAFF.

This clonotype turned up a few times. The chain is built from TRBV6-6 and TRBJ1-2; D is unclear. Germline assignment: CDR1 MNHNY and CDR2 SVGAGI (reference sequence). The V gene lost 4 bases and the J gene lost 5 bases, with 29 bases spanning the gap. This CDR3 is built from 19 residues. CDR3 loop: CASSCQDGLSLFLRYGYTF. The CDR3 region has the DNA TGTGCCAGCAGTTGCCAGGACGGTCTATCCCTTTTCCTCCGGTATGGCTACACCTTC.

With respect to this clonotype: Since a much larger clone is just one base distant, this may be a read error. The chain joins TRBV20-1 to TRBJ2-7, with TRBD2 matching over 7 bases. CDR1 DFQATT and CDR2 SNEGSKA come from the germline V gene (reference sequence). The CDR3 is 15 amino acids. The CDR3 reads CNASEAWEGSYEQYF. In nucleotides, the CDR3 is TGCAATGCCTCAGAGGCCTGGGAGGGCTCCTACGAGCAGTACTTC.

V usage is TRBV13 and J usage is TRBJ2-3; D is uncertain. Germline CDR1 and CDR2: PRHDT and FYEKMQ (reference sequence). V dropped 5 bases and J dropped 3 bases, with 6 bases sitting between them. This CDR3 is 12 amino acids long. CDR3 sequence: CASSPNTDTQYF. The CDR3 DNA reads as TGTGCCAGCAGCCCCAATACAGATACGCAGTATTTT.

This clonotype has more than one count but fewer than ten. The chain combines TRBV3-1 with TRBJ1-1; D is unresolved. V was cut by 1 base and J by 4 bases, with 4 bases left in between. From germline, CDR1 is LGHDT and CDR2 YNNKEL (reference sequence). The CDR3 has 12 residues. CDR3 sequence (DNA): TGTGCCAGCAGCCAAGGGGCCACTGAAGCTTTCTTT. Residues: CASSQGATEAFF.

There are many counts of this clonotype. In DNA, the CDR3 is TGCGCCAGCAGTGCCCGACTGGCCACTGAAGCTTTCTTT. Translating it yields CASSARLATEAFF. The gene calls are TRBV10-1 and TRBJ1-1; D uncertain. This CDR3 is built from 13 residues. Germline CDR1 reads WNHNN; CDR2 reads SYGVQD (reference sequence). Trimming cost V 4 bases and J 4 bases, with 10 bases left between them.

The CDR3 reads CASRLGQETDTQYF. CDR3 DNA sequence: TGCGCCAGCAGGCTGGGACAGGAAACAGATACGCAGTATTTT. This chain uses TRBV5-1 with TRBJ2-3; 8 nucleotides agree with TRBD1. Trimming cost V 5 bases and J 3 bases; bases outside gene matches: 5. In germline, CDR1 is SGHRS, CDR2 YFSETQ. The CDR3 extends over 14 amino acids.

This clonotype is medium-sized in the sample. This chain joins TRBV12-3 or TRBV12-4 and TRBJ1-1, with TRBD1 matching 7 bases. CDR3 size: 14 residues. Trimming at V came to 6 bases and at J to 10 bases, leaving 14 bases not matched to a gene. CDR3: CASSPTAGQPRAFF. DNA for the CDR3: TGTGCCAGCAGCCCTACTGCGGGACAGCCTCGAGCTTTCTTT.

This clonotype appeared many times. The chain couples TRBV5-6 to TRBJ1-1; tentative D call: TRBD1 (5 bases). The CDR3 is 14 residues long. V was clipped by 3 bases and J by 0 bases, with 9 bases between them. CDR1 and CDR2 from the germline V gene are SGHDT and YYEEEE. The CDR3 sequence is CASSSMGVNTEAFF. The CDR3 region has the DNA TGTGCCAGCAGCTCCATGGGGGTGAACACTGAAGCTTTCTTT. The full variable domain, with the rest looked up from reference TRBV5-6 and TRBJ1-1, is DAGVTQSPTHLIKTRGQQVTLRCSPKSGHDTVSWYQQALGQGPQFIFQYYEEEERQRGNFPDRFSGHQFPNYSSELNVNALLLGDSALYLCASSSMGVNTEAFFGQGTRLTVV.

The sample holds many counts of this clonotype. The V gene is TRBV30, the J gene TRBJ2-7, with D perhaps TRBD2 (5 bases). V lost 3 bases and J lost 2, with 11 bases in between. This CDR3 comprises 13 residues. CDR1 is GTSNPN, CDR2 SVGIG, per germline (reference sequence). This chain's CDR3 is CAWRSGNTYEQYF. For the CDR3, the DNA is TGTGCCTGGAGAAGCGGAAATACCTACGAGCAGTACTTC.

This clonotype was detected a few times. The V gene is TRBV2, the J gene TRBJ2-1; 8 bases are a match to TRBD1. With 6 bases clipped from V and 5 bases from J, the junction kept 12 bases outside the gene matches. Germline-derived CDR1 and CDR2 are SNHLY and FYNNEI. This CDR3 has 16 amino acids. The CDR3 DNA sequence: TGTGCCAGCAGAGCCCCGGGACAGGTCGAGCACAATGAGCAGTTCTTC. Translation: CASRAPGQVEHNEQFF.